The rows below give T cell receptor beta chains drawn from one sample of a study of response to subunit inactivated influenza vaccine. Using its own MiXCR run on the RT-PCR reads, TCRdb lists one record per CDR3 protein. Of around 480,000 distinct CDR3 sequences detected, about a tenth appear once; the ten largest clones hold about an eighth. The sample consisted of PBMCs from blood, taken roughly 48 days after vaccination. The receptor set was obtained from a man in his fifties who received an inactivated influenza vaccine. CDR3s include the opening cysteine and the closing phenylalanine or tryptophan. Fields, in order: clone size, V gene, CDR3 length, D gene, J gene, CDR3 DNA, CDR3 protein. The D gene is left open where the match is weak. Clone size is stated in some rows and not others, as once, few, many or a class when expanded.

>few|TRBV12-3/TRBV12-4|16|-|TRBJ2-6
TGTGCCAGCCGGGCGTTTAGGGACTCTGGGGCCAACGTCCTGACTTTC
CASRAFRDSGANVLTF
>few|TRBV10-3|14|TRBD2|TRBJ2-3
TGTGCCATCAGGACTAGCGGGAGAACAGATACGCAGTATTTT
CAIRTSGRTDTQYF
>-|TRBV10-3|14|TRBD1|TRBJ1-2
TGTGCCATCAGTGACTATTCGACAGGGTATGGCTACACCTTC
CAISDYSTGYGYTF
>many|TRBV11-2|14|TRBD2|TRBJ2-5
TGTGCCAGCAGCTTACTAGCGGGGGAAGAGACCCAGTACTTC
CASSLLAGEETQYF
>few|TRBV5-1|12|-|TRBJ2-7
TGCGCCAGCAGCTCCTCATACTACGAGCAGTACTTC
CASSSSYYEQYF
>-|TRBV5-1|16|-|TRBJ2-2
TGCGCCAGCAGCGGAGGGACGGCTCAGAACACCGGGGAGCTGTTTTTT
CASSGGTAQNTGELFF
>few|TRBV30|11|-|TRBJ1-1
TGTGCCTGGAGTTACGACACTGAAGCTTTCTTT
CAWSYDTEAFF
>many|TRBV6-5|15|TRBD2|TRBJ2-5
TGTGCCAGCAGTTACGATAGCGGGCCGGAAGAGACCCAGTACTTC
CASSYDSGPEETQYF
>few|TRBV7-2|15|-|TRBJ2-2
TGTGCCAGCAGAATATTAACAACGAACACCGGGGAGCTGTTTTTT
CASRILTTNTGELFF
>-|TRBV4-2|15|TRBD2|TRBJ2-7
TGTGCCAGCAGCCAAGAAACTAGCGGGAGGGGCGAGCAGTACTTC
CASSQETSGRGEQYF
>many|TRBV11-1|14|TRBD2|TRBJ2-3
TGTGCCAGCAGCTCAGGAGCGGGGGCGGATACGCAGTATTTT
CASSSGAGADTQYF
>-|TRBV12-3/TRBV12-4|15|-|TRBJ1-6
TGTGCCAGCAGTTCAGGGGTTTCTGGGATTTCACCCCTCCACTTT
CASSSGVSGISPLHF
>few|TRBV4-3|14|-|TRBJ1-2
TGCGCCAGCAGCCAAGATCGTTTTCTCTATGGCTACACCTTC
CASSQDRFLYGYTF
>-|TRBV7-3|13|-|TRBJ2-7
TGTGCCAGCAAGCAGGACGGTACCTACGAGCAGTACTTC
CASKQDGTYEQYF
>many|TRBV7-2|15|TRBD2|TRBJ2-7
TGTGCCAGCAGATTACTAGCGGGAGGGCCGATTGAGCAGTACTTC
CASRLLAGGPIEQYF
>few|TRBV11-3|14|TRBD2|TRBJ2-1
TGTGCCAGCAGCGAGACTAGCCGCCACAATGAGCAGTTCTTC
CASSETSRHNEQFF
>few|TRBV5-6|16|-|TRBJ2-7
TGTGCCAGCAGCTTAGGCTCAGGGATGCACCACTACGAGCAGTACTTC
CASSLGSGMHHYEQYF
>few|TRBV7-9|12|-|TRBJ1-1
TGTGCCAGCAGCACCGAGACCTCTGAAGCTTTCTTT
CASSTETSEAFF
>-|TRBV7-2|16|TRBD1|TRBJ1-1
TGTGCCAGCAGCTCAATCTCCGGGACAGTGAACACTGAAGCTTTCTTT
CASSSISGTVNTEAFF
>few|TRBV28|17|-|TRBJ2-7
TGTGCCAGCAGTTGGGACAGGGGGTCTAGCGGGAGTTACGAGCAGTACTTC
CASSWDRGSSGSYEQYF
>few|TRBV9|14|-|TRBJ1-4
TGTGCCAGCAGCCCCGGCGACCAAAATGAAAAACTGTTTTTT
CASSPGDQNEKLFF
>few|TRBV7-2|15|TRBD2|TRBJ2-7
TGTGCCAGCAGGGCTAGCGGGGGGAGCTCCTACGAGCAGTACTTC
CASRASGGSSYEQYF
>-|TRBV21-1|19|-|TRBJ2-3
TGTGCCAGCAGCAAAGGGCCGACGGCAAGTTTCCCCCCCAAAGATACGCAGTATTTT
CASSKGPTASFPPKDTQYF
>-|TRBV11-3|15|-|TRBJ2-1
TGTGCCAGCAGCTTAGACCCGGGCCTCTACAATGAGCAGTTCTTC
CASSLDPGLYNEQFF
>-|TRBV20-1|14|-|TRBJ2-7
TGCAGTGCTAGAGATCACGGGGGACTCTACGAGCAGTACTTC
CSARDHGGLYEQYF
>few|TRBV5-5|14|-|TRBJ1-5
TGTGCCAGCAGCTTGGCGCAGGTAAGCCAGCCCCAGCATTTT
CASSLAQVSQPQHF
>many|TRBV12-3/TRBV12-4|15|TRBD2|TRBJ2-2
TGTGCCAGCAGTATTAGCGGGAGGAGGGCCGGGGAGCTGTTTTTT
CASSISGRRAGELFF
>-|TRBV6-5|14|-|TRBJ1-2
TGTGCCAGCAGTTATCACCGGGGGGCGGAGGGCTACACCTTC
CASSYHRGAEGYTF
>many|TRBV29-1|12|-|TRBJ2-7
TGCAGCGTTGAAGATCCCGGGGACGAGCAGTACTTC
CSVEDPGDEQYF
>many|TRBV5-1|15|TRBD2|TRBJ2-3
TGCGCCAGCAGCCAGAGCGGGAGTGTGTCAGATACGCAGTATTTT
CASSQSGSVSDTQYF
>-|TRBV5-6|14|-|TRBJ2-1
TGTGCCAGCATAAACACGGGGCTCTACAATGAGCAGTTCTTC
CASINTGLYNEQFF
>-|TRBV14|13|-|TRBJ1-6
TGTGCCAGCAGCCAAGGACCCCCGGCCAACCTCCACTTT
CASSQGPPANLHF